The sequence of this T cell receptor (beta chain) was determined in a study of blood T cell repertoires in COVID-19. Study-level background: The United States, Italy and Spain supplied acute and convalescent COVID-19 samples. PBMCs, B-cell-depleted T cells, or T cells were the source of the cDNA or gDNA that made up the material.

The CDR3 totals 14 residues. CDR1 is WNHNN, CDR2 SYGVQD, per germline (reference sequence). V was pared by 5 bases and J by 1 base, with 8 bases between. Methods used by the authors: By means of reference gene primer amplification, nucleated cell counts were estimated. The method was immunoSEQ multiplex PCR; TCRdb's version includes in-frame clones alone and lacks a portion of them. V and J calls plus clone size are reproduced from that table; the DNA served to infer D and trimming. The sample includes about 360,000 clones, less than 90% of them seen just once. The chain joins TRBV10-1 to TRBJ2-2; tentative D call: TRBD2 (5 bases). Material for sequencing was peripheral blood. The clonotype was recovered from a woman aged 55-69 years with COVID-19, enrolled during active disease. The CDR3 nucleotides are TGCGCCAGCAGTCCAAGCGGGAACACCGGGGAGCTGTTTTTT. Its translation is CASSPSGNTGELFF.